Given below is one T cell receptor (beta chain) in context. Its matching antigen is unknown. This CDR3 comprises 13 residues. V dropped 0 bases and J dropped 7 bases, with 10 bases sitting between them. Germline V lookup: CDR1 SGHNT, CDR2 YYREEE (reference sequence). This record belongs to a study of cytomegalovirus exposure and HLA in healthy donors. Broader study findings: In a later analysis, common viral pathogens appeared linked to several of the most significant clusters.

The primer mix had 60 Vbeta and 13 Jbeta primers. Sequenced by immunoSEQ multiplex PCR; TCRdb stores in-frame clones only, minus some. The sample holds some 60,000 clones, about 80% seen once. The specimen was PBMCs. The chain uses TRBV5-4 and TRBJ1-2, with D perhaps TRBD1 (6 bases). The receptor comes from a human donor in good health. CDR3 sequence reads: CASSLDRASGYTF. CDR3 in DNA: TGTGCCAGCAGCTTGGACAGGGCAAGTGGCTACACCTTC.